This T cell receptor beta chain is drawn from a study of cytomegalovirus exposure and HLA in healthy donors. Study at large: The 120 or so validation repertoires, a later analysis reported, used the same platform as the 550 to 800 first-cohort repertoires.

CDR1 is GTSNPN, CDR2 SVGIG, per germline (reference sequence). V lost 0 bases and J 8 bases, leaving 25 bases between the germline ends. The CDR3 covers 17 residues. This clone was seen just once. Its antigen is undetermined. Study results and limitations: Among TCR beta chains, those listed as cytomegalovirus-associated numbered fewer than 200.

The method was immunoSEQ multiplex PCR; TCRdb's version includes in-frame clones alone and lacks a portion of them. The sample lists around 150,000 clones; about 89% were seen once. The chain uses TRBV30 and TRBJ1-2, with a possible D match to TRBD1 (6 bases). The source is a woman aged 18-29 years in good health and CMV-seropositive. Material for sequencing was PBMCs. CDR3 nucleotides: TGTGCCTGGAGTGTAACCGGACAGACCGCCAACTATTGGGGCTACACCTTC. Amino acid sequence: CAWSVTGQTANYWGYTF.